Below, 21 T cell receptor beta chains from the same sample are listed, as sequenced in a study of beta chain features in type 1 diabetes. Every bit of the isolated RNA underwent reverse transcription, so sequencing read expressed TCRB transcripts. TCRdb's table, derived via immunoSEQ multiplex PCR, lists solely in-frame clones and lacks some. The repertoire holds around 500,000 clones, with about an eighth as singletons. Specimen: naive CD4+ T cells from blood. These receptors originate from a woman under 30 in good health.

This clone has only a few counts. V gene TRBV6-5 combines with J gene TRBJ2-7, with 10 bases lining up with TRBD1. In germline, CDR1 is MNHEY, CDR2 SVGAGI. This CDR3 region has 13 residues. The trim removed 5 bases at V and 5 bases at J, leaving 3 bases unmatched. CDR3 region: CASSRDRGNEQYV. DNA of the CDR3: TGTGCCAGCAGTCGGGACAGGGGTAACGAGCAGTACGTC.

In this sample, this clone turned up a few times. This sequence joins TRBV5-4 and TRBJ2-1; D uncertain. V was cut by 4 bases and J by 2 bases, with 10 bases left in between. CDR1 is SGHNT and CDR2 is YYREEE in the germline V gene (reference sequence). The CDR3 totals 14 residues. The CDR3 here is CASSPGSTYNEQFF. For the CDR3, the DNA is TGTGCCAGCAGCCCCGGTTCCACCTACAATGAGCAGTTCTTC.

Only a few counts were recorded for this clone. This rearrangement joins TRBV5-1 to TRBJ2-1; D gene unclear. The length of the CDR3 is 14 residues. Germline CDR1 and CDR2: SGHRS and YFSETQ. V lost 5 bases and J 1 base, leaving 10 bases between the germline ends. The CDR3: CASRVADSYNEQFF. For the CDR3, the DNA is TGCGCCAGCAGAGTGGCGGATTCCTACAATGAGCAGTTCTTC.

V and J are TRBV4-1 and TRBJ2-7; TRBD1 agrees at 8 bases. Germline V lookup: CDR1 MGHRA, CDR2 YSYEKL. This CDR3 region has 15 residues. The ends lost 0 bases at V and 3 bases at J; junction bases unmatched: 4. CDR3 amino acids: CASSQDNRGYYEQYF. Here the CDR3 DNA reads TGCGCCAGCAGCCAAGATAACAGGGGGTACTACGAGCAGTACTTC.

V usage is TRBV14 and J usage is TRBJ2-4, with D hard to call. The germline gives CDR1 SGHDN, CDR2 FVKESK. Trimming shortened V by 2 bases and J by 0 bases, and 5 bases separated the two germline ends. The CDR3 spans 14 residues. The chain's CDR3 is CASSQQIAKNIQYF. CDR3 in DNA: TGTGCCAGCAGCCAACAGATAGCCAAAAACATTCAGTACTTC.

The chain couples TRBV7-2 to TRBJ2-5; tentative D call: TRBD1 (5 bases). CDR1 is SGHTA and CDR2 is FQGNSA in the germline V gene. V was cut by 1 base and J by 5 bases, with 14 bases left in between. CDR3 length: 15 residues. Written as DNA, the CDR3 is TGTGCCAGCAGCTTAGGAACGCAGGGCAGGGAGACCCAGTACTTC. Protein: CASSLGTQGRETQYF.

There are a few counts of this clone. V gene TRBV4-2 combines with J gene TRBJ1-2; D is unresolved. V was clipped by 0 bases and J by 3 bases, with 17 bases between them. Per the germline V gene, CDR1 is LGHNA and CDR2 is YNFKEQ. This CDR3 comprises 17 residues. CDR3 in amino acids: CASSQDFGTPLYYGYTF. In DNA, the CDR3 is TGTGCCAGCAGCCAAGATTTCGGCACACCCCTATACTATGGCTACACCTTC.

The gene calls are TRBV7-8 and TRBJ1-1, with TRBD1 identical over 7 bases. The V gene's germline CDR1 is SGHVS and CDR2 FQNEAQ. The CDR3 totals 13 residues. V gave up 8 bases and J gave up 0 bases; unmatched junction bases: 3. CDR3 bases: TGTGCCAGCCGGGACAGCATGAACACTGAAGCTTTCTTT. Translation: CASRDSMNTEAFF. Supplemented by reference TRBV7-8 and TRBJ1-1, the full variable domain reads GAGVSQSPRYKVAKRGQDVALRCDPISGHVSLFWYQQALGQGPEFLTYFQNEAQLDKSGLPSDRFFAERPEGSVSTLKIQRTQQEDSAVYLCASRDSMNTEAFFGQGTRLTVV.

This clone occurred a few times. The chain combines TRBV29-1 with TRBJ2-2; D might be TRBD1 (5 bases). Between the trimmed V and J ends, which lost 3 bases and 3 bases, there was a span of 8 bases. Per germline, CDR1 SQVTM and CDR2 ANQGSEA. The CDR3 has 13 residues. The CDR3 protein is CSVDQGHTGELFF. The CDR3 DNA reads TGCAGCGTTGATCAGGGTCACACCGGGGAGCTGTTTTTT.

The chain carries TRBV6-6 and TRBJ2-7; no firm D call. Trimming left V 9 bases short and J 6 bases short, with 12 bases between. The germline gives CDR1 MNHNY, CDR2 SVGAGI (reference sequence). This CDR3 region has 11 residues. The CDR3: CASPRLAEQYV. The CDR3 region has the DNA TGTGCCAGTCCGCGACTTGCCGAGCAGTACGTC.

The sample holds a few counts of this clone. The CDR3 DNA reads as TGCGCCAGCAGCCCCCTAACTACATGGAACACTGAAGCTTTCTTT. The encoded protein is CASSPLTTWNTEAFF. The gene calls are TRBV4-3 and TRBJ1-1; D gene ambiguous. The CDR3 is 15 residues long. The germline gives CDR1 LGHNA, CDR2 YSLEER. The ends were cut back, 4 bases at V and 1 base at J, with 13 bases in the middle.

The count of this clone is one. The rearrangement links TRBV7-3 to TRBJ2-3, with 9 positions matching TRBD1. Germline V gene lookup returns CDR1 SGHTA and CDR2 FQGTGA. Losses at the gene ends were 3 bases for V and 2 bases for J; bases not matched to a gene: 12. CDR3 size: 18 residues. CDR3 nucleotides: TGTGCCAGCAGCTTGGCACCCCACGGGACAGGGAACACAGATACGCAGTATTTT. Residues: CASSLAPHGTGNTDTQYF.

This clone appeared once. This chain connects TRBV4-3 to TRBJ2-2; no definite D call. The CDR3 runs 14 residues. Trimming left V 4 bases short and J 2 bases short, with 8 bases between. Germline V gives CDR1 LGHNA, CDR2 YSLEER. CDR3 residues: CASSPYSNTGELFF. Written as DNA, the CDR3 is TGCGCCAGCAGCCCTTACAGTAACACCGGGGAGCTGTTTTTT.

This clone turned up a few times. The chain carries TRBV18 and TRBJ1-2, with 9 bases aligning to TRBD1. Germline CDR1 KGHSH, CDR2 LQKENI. CDR3 length: 14 amino acids. The junction had 6 bases not matched to a gene; V was cut back by 2 bases and J by 8 bases. CDR3 amino acids: CASSPATGGEGYTF. CDR3 coding DNA: TGTGCCAGCTCACCAGCAACAGGGGGCGAAGGCTACACCTTC.

This clone has only a few counts. This chain links TRBV6-5 with TRBJ2-5; 10 bases agree with TRBD1. CDR1 MNHEY and CDR2 SVGAGI come from the germline V gene. V lost 2 bases and J lost 4; bases outside the gene matches: 1. The CDR3 has 14 amino acids. The CDR3: CASSYDRGLETQYF. DNA of the CDR3: TGTGCCAGCAGTTACGACAGGGGGCTAGAGACCCAGTACTTC.

As for this clone: This same CDR3 is encoded by further DNA sequences in the sample. V and J are TRBV7-2 and TRBJ2-1; D not certain. Germline V gives CDR1 SGHTA, CDR2 FQGNSA. CDR3 length: 12 residues. V was clipped by 2 bases and J by 4 bases, with 3 bases between them. The CDR3 sequence is CASSLTYNEQFF. The DNA of the CDR3 is TGTGCCAGCAGCTTAACTTACAATGAGCAGTTCTTC.

The rearrangement uses TRBV7-8 and TRBJ2-1; D is perhaps TRBD2 (5 bases). This CDR3 is 13 amino acids long. CDR1 is SGHVS, CDR2 FQNEAQ, per germline. V was cut by 5 bases and J by 3 bases, with 8 bases left in between. The CDR3 DNA reads TGTGCCAGCAGCCTCCGGGACTACAATGAGCAGTTCTTC. This codes for CASSLRDYNEQFF. The full variable domain, with the rest looked up from reference TRBV7-8 and TRBJ2-1, is GAGVSQSPRYKVAKRGQDVALRCDPISGHVSLFWYQQALGQGPEFLTYFQNEAQLDKSGLPSDRFFAERPEGSVSTLKIQRTQQEDSAVYLCASSLRDYNEQFFGPGTRLTVL.

This clone was counted a few times. The J gene is TRBJ2-1, the V gene TRBV7-2; 12 bases are a match to TRBD2. J was trimmed by 3 bases and V by 0 bases; bases with no gene match: 6. This CDR3 comprises 18 residues. The V gene's germline CDR1 is SGHTA and CDR2 FQGNSA. The CDR3 bases are TGTGCCAGCAGCTTAGCCCCACTAGCGGGGGGCCTCTACAATGAGCAGTTCTTC. Protein: CASSLAPLAGGLYNEQFF.

The V gene is TRBV4-3, the J gene TRBJ2-3; 8 bases fit TRBD2. This CDR3 has 17 amino acids. J was trimmed by 5 bases and V by 3 bases; bases with no gene match: 13. Germline V lookup: CDR1 LGHNA, CDR2 YSLEER. CDR3 in amino acids: CASSQSLGGAEKDTQYF. The DNA of the CDR3 is TGCGCCAGCAGCCAGAGTCTCGGGGGGGCCGAGAAAGATACGCAGTATTTT.

This clone was seen a few times. V and J are TRBV2 and TRBJ2-5, with a weak D call TRBD2 (6 bases). CDR3 length: 17 residues. Germline V gene lookup returns CDR1 SNHLY and CDR2 FYNNEI. V dropped 4 bases and J dropped 2 bases, with 20 bases sitting between them. CDR3 in DNA: TGTGCCAGCAGTGCTCTCTTTGTGTTAGCGGATCAAGAGACCCAGTACTTC. This gives the protein CASSALFVLADQETQYF. Combining the CDR3 with reference TRBV2 and TRBJ2-5 gives the whole variable domain EPEVTQTPSHQVTQMGQEVILRCVPISNHLYFYWYRQILGQKVEFLVSFYNNEISEKSEIFDDQFSVERPDGSNFTLKIRSTKLEDSAMYFCASSALFVLADQETQYFGPGTRLLVL.

This clone was seen only once. The genes are TRBV6-5 and TRBJ1-1; D is ambiguous. V lost 8 bases and J 0 bases, leaving 7 bases between the germline ends. There are 12 residues in the CDR3. Germline assignment: CDR1 MNHEY and CDR2 SVGAGI. The CDR3: CASGRLNTEAFF. In nucleotides, the CDR3 is TGTGCCAGCGGACGGCTGAACACTGAAGCTTTCTTT.